This T cell receptor beta chain stems from a study of blood T cell repertoires in COVID-19. The CDR3 loop spans 15 amino acids. The trim removed 2 bases at V and 4 bases at J, leaving 7 bases unmatched. Germline-derived CDR1 and CDR2 are SGHTA and FQGNSA. Using immunoSEQ multiplex PCR, the repertoire was profiled, and TCRdb retains in-frame clones only, with some absent. The sample lists roughly 76,000 clones; roughly four fifths were seen once. This chain connects TRBV7-2 to TRBJ2-7; TRBD1 agrees at 8 bases. The specimen sequenced was peripheral blood. This TCR derives from a man aged 70 or older with acute or convalescent COVID-19. The CDR3 sequence: CASSLRYRGAYEQYF. The CDR3 nucleotides are TGTGCCAGCAGCTTACGTTACAGGGGGGCATACGAGCAGTACTTC.